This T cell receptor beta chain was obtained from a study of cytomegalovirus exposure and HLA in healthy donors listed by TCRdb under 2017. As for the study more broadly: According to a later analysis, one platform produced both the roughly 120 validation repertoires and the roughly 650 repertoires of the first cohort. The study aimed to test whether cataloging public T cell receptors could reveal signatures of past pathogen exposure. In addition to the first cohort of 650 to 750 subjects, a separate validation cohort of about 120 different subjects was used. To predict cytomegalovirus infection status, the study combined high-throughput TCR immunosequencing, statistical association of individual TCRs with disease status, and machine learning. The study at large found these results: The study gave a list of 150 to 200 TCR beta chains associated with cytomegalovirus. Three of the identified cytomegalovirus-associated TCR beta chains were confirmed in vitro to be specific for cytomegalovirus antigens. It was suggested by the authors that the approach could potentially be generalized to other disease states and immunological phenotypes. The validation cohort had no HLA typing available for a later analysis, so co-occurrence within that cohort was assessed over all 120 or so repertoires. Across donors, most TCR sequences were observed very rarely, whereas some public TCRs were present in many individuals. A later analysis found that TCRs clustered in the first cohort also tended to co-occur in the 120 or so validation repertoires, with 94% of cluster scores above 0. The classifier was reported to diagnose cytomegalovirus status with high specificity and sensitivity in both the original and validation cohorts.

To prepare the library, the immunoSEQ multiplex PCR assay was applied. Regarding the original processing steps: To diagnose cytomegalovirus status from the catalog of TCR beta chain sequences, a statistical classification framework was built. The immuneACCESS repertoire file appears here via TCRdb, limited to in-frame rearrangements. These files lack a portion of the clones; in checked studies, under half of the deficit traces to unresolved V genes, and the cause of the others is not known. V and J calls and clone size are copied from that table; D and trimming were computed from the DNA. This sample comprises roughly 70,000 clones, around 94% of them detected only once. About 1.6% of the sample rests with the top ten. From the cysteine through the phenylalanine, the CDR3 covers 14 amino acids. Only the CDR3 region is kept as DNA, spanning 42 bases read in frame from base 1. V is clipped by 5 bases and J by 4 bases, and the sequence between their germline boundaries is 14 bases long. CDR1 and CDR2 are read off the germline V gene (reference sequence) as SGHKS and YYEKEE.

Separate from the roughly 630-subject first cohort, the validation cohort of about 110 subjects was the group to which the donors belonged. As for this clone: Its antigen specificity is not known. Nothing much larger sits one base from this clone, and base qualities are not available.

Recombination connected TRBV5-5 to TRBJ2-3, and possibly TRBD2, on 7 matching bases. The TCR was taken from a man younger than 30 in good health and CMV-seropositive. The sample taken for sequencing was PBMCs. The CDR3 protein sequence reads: CASRPGGLSDTQYF. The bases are TGTGCCAGCAGGCCGGGGGGCCTATCAGATACGCAGTATTTT. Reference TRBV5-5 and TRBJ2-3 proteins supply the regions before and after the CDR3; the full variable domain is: DAGVTQSPTHLIKTRGQQVTLRCSPISGHKSVSWYQQVLGQGPQFIFQYYEKEERGRGNFPDRFSARQFPNYSSELNVNALLLGDSALYLCASRPGGLSDTQYFGPGTRLTVL.